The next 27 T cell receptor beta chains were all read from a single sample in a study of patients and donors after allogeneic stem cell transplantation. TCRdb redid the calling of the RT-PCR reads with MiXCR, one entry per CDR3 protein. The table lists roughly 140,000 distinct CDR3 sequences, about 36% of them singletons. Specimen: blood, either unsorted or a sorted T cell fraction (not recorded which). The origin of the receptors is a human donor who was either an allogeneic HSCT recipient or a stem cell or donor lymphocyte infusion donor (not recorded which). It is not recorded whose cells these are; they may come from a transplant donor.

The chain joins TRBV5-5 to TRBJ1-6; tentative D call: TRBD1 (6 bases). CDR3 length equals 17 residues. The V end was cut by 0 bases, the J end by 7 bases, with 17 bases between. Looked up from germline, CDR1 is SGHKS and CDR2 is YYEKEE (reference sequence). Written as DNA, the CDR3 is TGTGCCAGCAGCTTGGTCAGACAGGCGGTTGAGAATTCACCCCTCCACTTT. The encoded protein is CASSLVRQAVENSPLHF. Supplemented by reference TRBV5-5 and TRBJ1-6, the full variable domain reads DAGVTQSPTHLIKTRGQQVTLRCSPISGHKSVSWYQQVLGQGPQFIFQYYEKEERGRGNFPDRFSARQFPNYSSELNVNALLLGDSALYLCASSLVRQAVENSPLHFGNGTRLTVT.

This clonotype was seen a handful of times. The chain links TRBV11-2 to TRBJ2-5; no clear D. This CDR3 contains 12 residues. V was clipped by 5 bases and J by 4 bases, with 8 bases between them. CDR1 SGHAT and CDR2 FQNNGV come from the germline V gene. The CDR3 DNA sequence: TGTGCCAGCAGCCCGCAAGGAGAGACCCAGTACTTC. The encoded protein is CASSPQGETQYF.

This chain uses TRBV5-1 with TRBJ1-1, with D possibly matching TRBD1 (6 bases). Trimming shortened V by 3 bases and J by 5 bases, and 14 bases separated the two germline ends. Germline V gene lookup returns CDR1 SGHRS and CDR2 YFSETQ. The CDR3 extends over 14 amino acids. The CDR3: CASSSPGGRTEAFF. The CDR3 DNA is TGCGCCAGCAGCTCACCGGGGGGCCGGACTGAAGCTTTCTTT.

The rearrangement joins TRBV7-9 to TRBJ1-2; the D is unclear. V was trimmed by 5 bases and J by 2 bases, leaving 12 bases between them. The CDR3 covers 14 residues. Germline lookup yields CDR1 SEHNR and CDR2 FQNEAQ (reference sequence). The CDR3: CASSTRALNYGYTF. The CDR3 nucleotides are TGTGCCAGCAGCACCCGGGCCCTAAACTATGGCTACACCTTC.

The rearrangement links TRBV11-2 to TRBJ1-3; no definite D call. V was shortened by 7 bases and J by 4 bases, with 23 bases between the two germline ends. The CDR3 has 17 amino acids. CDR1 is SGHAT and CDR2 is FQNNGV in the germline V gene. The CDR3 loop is CASNLPPAAGAGNTIYF. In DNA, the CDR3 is TGTGCCAGCAACCTACCCCCCGCCGCCGGTGCAGGAAACACCATATATTTT.

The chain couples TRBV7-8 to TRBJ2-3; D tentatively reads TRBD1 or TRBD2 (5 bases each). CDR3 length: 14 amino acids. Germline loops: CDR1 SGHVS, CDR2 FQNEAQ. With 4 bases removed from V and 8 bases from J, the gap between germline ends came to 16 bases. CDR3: CASSYKPGPGTQYF. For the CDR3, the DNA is TGTGCCAGCAGCTATAAACCGGGGCCAGGTACGCAGTATTTT.

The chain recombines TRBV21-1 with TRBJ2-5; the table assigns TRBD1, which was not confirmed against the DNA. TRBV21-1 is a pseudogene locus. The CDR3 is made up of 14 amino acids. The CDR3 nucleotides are TGTGCCAGGGGGACAGGGGAAATAGAAGAGACCCAGTACTTC. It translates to CARGTGEIEETQYF.

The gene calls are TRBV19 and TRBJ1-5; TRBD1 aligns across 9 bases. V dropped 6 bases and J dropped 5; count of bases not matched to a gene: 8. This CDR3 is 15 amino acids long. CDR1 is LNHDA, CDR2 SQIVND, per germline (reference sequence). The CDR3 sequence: CASRGGQGSYQPQHF. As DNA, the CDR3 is TGTGCCAGTAGAGGGGGACAGGGAAGTTATCAGCCCCAGCATTTT.

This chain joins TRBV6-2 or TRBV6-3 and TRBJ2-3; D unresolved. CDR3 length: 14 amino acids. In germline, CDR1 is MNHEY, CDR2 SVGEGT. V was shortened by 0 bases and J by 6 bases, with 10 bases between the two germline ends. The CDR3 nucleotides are TGTGCCAGCAGTTACTCGAATCTGGCGGATACGCAGTATTTT. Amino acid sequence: CASSYSNLADTQYF.

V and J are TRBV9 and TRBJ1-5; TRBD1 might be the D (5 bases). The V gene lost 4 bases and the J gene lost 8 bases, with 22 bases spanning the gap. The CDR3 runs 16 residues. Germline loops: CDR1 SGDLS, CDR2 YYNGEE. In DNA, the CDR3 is TGTGCCAGCAGCCCTACATTGGACACCGGGGAGGAGCCCCAGCATTTT. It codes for CASSPTLDTGEEPQHF.

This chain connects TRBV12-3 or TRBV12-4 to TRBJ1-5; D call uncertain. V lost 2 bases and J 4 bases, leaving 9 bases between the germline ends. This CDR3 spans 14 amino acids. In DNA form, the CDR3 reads TGTGCCAGCAGTTTAAACTGGCTTAATCAGCCCCAGCATTTT. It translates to CASSLNWLNQPQHF.

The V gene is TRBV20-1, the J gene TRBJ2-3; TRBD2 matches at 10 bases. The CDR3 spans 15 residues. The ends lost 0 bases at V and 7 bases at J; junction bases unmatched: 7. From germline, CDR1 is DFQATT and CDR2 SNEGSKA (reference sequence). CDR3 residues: CSARDPSGGVNTQYF. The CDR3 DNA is TGCAGTGCTAGAGATCCCAGCGGGGGGGTGAATACGCAGTATTTT.

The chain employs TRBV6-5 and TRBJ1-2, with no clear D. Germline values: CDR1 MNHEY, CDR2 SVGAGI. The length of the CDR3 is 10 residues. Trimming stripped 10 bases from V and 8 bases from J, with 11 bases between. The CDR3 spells CATVSGGYTF. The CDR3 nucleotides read TGTGCCACCGTCTCCGGAGGCTACACCTTC.

The CDR3 DNA is TGTGCCAGCAGCGCAACTAGCTCTGGGGCCAACGTCCTGACTTTC. This gives the protein CASSATSSGANVLTF. This chain uses TRBV7-2 with TRBJ2-6; tentatively, D is TRBD2 (5 bases). Germline V gene lookup returns CDR1 SGHTA and CDR2 FQGNSA. Trimming stripped 5 bases from V and 0 bases from J, with 8 bases between. This CDR3 contains 15 residues.

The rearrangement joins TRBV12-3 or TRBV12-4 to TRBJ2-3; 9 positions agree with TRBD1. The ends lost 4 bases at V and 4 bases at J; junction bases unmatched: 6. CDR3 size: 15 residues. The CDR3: CASSSPDRGPDTQYF. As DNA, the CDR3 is TGTGCCAGCAGTTCCCCGGACAGGGGTCCAGATACGCAGTATTTT.

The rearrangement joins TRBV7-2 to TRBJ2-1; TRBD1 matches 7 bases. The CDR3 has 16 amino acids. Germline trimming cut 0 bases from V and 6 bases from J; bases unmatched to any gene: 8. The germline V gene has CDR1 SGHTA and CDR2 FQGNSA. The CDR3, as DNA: TGTGCCAGCAGCTTAGCAGGGGGCCCGGCCCGCAATGAGCAGTTCTTC. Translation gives CASSLAGGPARNEQFF.

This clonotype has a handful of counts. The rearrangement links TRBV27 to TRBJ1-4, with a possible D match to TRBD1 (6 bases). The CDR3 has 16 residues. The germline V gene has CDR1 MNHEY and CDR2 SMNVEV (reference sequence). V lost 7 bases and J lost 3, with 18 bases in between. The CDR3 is CASKEQGGSANEKLFF. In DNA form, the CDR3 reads TGTGCCAGCAAGGAACAGGGAGGGTCTGCTAATGAAAAACTGTTTTTT.

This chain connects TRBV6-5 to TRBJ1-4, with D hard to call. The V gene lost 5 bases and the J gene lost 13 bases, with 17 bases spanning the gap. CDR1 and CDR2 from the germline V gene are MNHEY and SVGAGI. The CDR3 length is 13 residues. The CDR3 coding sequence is TGTGCCAGCAGTCCCCGCGGTGGTGACGGACTGTTTTTT. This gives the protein CASSPRGGDGLFF.

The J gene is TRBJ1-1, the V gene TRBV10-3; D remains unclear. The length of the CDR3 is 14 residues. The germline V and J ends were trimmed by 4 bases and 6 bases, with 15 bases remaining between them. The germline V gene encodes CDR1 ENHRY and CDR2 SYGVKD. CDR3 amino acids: CAISVGLAGAEAFF. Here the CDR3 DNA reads TGTGCCATCAGTGTCGGCCTTGCCGGGGCTGAAGCTTTCTTT.

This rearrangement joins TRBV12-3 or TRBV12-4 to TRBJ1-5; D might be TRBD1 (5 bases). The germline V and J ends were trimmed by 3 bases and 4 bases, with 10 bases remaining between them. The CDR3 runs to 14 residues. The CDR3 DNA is TGTGCCAGCAGTTTTCGACAGAGTAATCAGCCCCAGCATTTT. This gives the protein CASSFRQSNQPQHF.

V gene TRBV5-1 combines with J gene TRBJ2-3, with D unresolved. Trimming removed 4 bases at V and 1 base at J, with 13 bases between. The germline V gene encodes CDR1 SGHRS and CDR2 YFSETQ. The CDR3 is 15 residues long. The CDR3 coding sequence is TGCGCCAGCAGCCCTACTCTGGACGGCACAGATACGCAGTATTTT. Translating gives CASSPTLDGTDTQYF.

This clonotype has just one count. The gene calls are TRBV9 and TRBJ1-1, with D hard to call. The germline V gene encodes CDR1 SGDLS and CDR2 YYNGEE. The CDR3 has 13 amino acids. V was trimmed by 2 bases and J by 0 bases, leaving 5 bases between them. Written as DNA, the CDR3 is TGTGCCAGCAGCGTCCACCTGAACACTGAAGCTTTCTTT. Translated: CASSVHLNTEAFF.

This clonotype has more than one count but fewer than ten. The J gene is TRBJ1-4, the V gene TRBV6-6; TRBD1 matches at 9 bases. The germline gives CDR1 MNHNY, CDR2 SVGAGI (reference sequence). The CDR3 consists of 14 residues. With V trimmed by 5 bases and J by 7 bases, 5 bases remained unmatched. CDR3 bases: TGTGCCAGCAGTCACAGGGGGCAAGGTGAAAAACTGTTTTTT. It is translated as CASSHRGQGEKLFF.

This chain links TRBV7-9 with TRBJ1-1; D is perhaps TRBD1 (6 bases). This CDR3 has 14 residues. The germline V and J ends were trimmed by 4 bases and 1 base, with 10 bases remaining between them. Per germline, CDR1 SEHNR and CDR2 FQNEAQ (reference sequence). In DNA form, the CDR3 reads TGTGCCAGCAGCTACCTGGACAGGAACACTGAAGCTTTCTTT. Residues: CASSYLDRNTEAFF.

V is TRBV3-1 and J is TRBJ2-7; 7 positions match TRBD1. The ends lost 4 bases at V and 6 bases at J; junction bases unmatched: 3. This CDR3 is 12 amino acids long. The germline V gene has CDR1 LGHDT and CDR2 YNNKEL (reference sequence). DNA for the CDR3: TGTGCCAGCAGCCCCGGGACAGCCGAGCAGTACGTC. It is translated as CASSPGTAEQYV.

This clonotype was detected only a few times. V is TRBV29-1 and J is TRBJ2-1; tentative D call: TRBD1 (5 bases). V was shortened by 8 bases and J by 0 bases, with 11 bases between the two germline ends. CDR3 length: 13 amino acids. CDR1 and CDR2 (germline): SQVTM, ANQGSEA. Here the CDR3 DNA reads TGCAGCTTCGACAGATACTCCTACAATGAGCAGTTCTTC. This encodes CSFDRYSYNEQFF.

The CDR3 region has the DNA TGTGCCAGCAGCCCCCTTTGGACAGGGAACACTGAAGCTTTCTTT. Its translation is CASSPLWTGNTEAFF. The V call is TRBV3-1, the J call TRBJ1-1; TRBD1 matches 7 bases. This CDR3 has 15 residues. The V segment lost 4 bases and the J segment 1 base; nucleotides outside the gene matches: 6. Germline CDR1 and CDR2: LGHDT and YNNKEL (reference sequence).